This passage covers 28 T cell receptor beta chains from one sample sequenced in a study of OX40 agonist ivuxolimab in advanced cancers. Libraries were prepared by immunoSEQ multiplex PCR; TCRdb keeps only in-frame clonotypes and omits some of them. The repertoire holds 84,000 or so clones, with 90% to 95% as singletons. Sequenced material: CD4+ or CD8+ T cells sorted from blood, taken in a trial of the OX40 agonist ivuxolimab. The receptors originated from an adult with an advanced solid tumor such as melanoma, head and neck, liver or kidney cancer.

The chain carries TRBV6-5 and TRBJ1-6; D possibly corresponds to TRBD1 (6 bases). Germline V gene data show CDR1 as MNHEY and CDR2 as SVGAGI. The CDR3 is 15 residues long. V gave up 5 bases and J gave up 7 bases, with 15 bases separating them. The CDR3 DNA sequence: TGTGCCAGCAGTGTCACAGGGTTGGAGAATTCACCCCTCCACTTT. It specifies CASSVTGLENSPLHF.

The gene calls are TRBV5-6 and TRBJ2-1; TRBD1 aligns across 9 bases. V trimming: 10 bases; J trimming: 8 bases; junction bases outside the gene matches: 10. This CDR3 region has 13 residues. Looked up from germline, CDR1 is SGHDT and CDR2 is YYEEEE. CDR3 sequence reads: CAGLRQGGDEQFF. The DNA for the CDR3 is TGTGCCGGGCTTCGACAGGGGGGCGATGAGCAGTTCTTC.

The rearrangement uses TRBV10-3 and TRBJ2-5; 8 bases are shared with TRBD2. In germline, CDR1 is ENHRY, CDR2 SYGVKD. This CDR3 spans 18 amino acids. V shed 6 bases and J 0 bases; nucleotides not matched to a gene: 15. CDR3: CAISFRGGANEYQETQYF. Written as DNA, the CDR3 is TGTGCCATCAGCTTCCGGGGGGGAGCGAATGAGTACCAAGAGACCCAGTACTTC.

This chain connects TRBV5-8 to TRBJ2-5; maybe TRBD2 (6 bases). V dropped 4 bases and J dropped 2 bases, with 12 bases sitting between them. Germline CDR1 SGHTS, CDR2 YDEGEE. The CDR3 sequence is 14 residues long. In DNA, the CDR3 is TGTGCCAGCAGCCCGGGACTCATACAAGAGACCCAGTACTTC. Translated: CASSPGLIQETQYF.

CDR3 bases: TGCAGCGGATGGACACTAAGGGGGAACACTGAAGCTTTCTTT. It yields the protein CSGWTLRGNTEAFF. The chain links TRBV29-1 to TRBJ1-1; possibly TRBD1 for D (5 bases). The CDR3 totals 14 residues. With 7 bases removed from V and 1 base from J, the gap between germline ends came to 16 bases. In germline, CDR1 is SQVTM, CDR2 ANQGSEA. Based on the CDR3 plus reference TRBV29-1 and TRBJ1-1, the full variable domain is SAVISQKPSRDICQRGTSLTIQCQVDSQVTMMFWYRQQPGQSLTLIATANQGSEATYESGFVIDKFPISRPNLTFSTLTVSNMSPEDSSIYLCSGWTLRGNTEAFFGQGTRLTVV.

There are a few counts of this clone. The chain is built from TRBV19 and TRBJ1-2; 7 bases fit TRBD1. The CDR3 length is 13 residues. The V segment lost 10 bases and the J segment 5 bases; nucleotides outside the gene matches: 10. In germline, CDR1 is LNHDA, CDR2 SQIVND (reference sequence). DNA of the CDR3: TGTGCCACCCGCCAACCGGGACAGTATGGCTACACCTTC. Protein product: CATRQPGQYGYTF.

The chain recombines TRBV7-6 with TRBJ1-3; unclear D gene. This CDR3 is 15 amino acids long. CDR1 is SGHVS and CDR2 is FNYEAQ in the germline V gene. Trimming cost V 2 bases and J 3 bases, with 11 bases left between them. This CDR3 reads CASSLFGGFGNTIYF. The CDR3 DNA reads as TGTGCCAGCAGCTTATTCGGTGGGTTTGGAAACACCATATATTTT. Full variable domain (remainder filled in from reference TRBV7-6 and TRBJ1-3): GAGVSQSPRYKVTKRGQDVALRCDPISGHVSLYWYRQALGQGPEFLTYFNYEAQQDKSGLPNDRFSAERPEGSISTLTIQRTEQRDSAMYRCASSLFGGFGNTIYFGEGSWLTVV.

V and J are TRBV6-6 and TRBJ1-2, with 9 bases that match TRBD1. The CDR3 spans 14 residues. Germline CDR1 is MNHNY and CDR2 is SVGAGI (reference sequence). Germline trimming cut 6 bases from V and 7 bases from J; bases unmatched to any gene: 9. The CDR3, as DNA: TGTGCCAGCAGGAACGGACAGGGGAGCGGTGGCTACACCTTC. Its translation: CASRNGQGSGGYTF.

This clone came up a few times. The chain links TRBV6-1 to TRBJ1-1; D is ambiguous. The length of the CDR3 is 13 residues. V was shortened by 7 bases and J by 7 bases, with 16 bases between the two germline ends. Germline V lookup: CDR1 MNHNS, CDR2 SASEGT. This CDR3 reads CASTGQAGGEAFF. Here the CDR3 DNA reads TGTGCCAGCACTGGGCAGGCTGGTGGTGAAGCTTTCTTT.

There are a few counts of this clone. This rearrangement joins TRBV5-4 to TRBJ2-5, with 7 nucleotides matching TRBD1. Germline-derived CDR1 and CDR2 are SGHNT and YYREEE (reference sequence). After removal of 4 bases from V and 2 bases from J, the junction contained 5 bases not matched to a gene. The CDR3 loop spans 14 amino acids. Here the CDR3 reads CASSRQGKQETQYF. The CDR3 DNA reads as TGTGCCAGCAGCAGACAGGGTAAACAAGAGACCCAGTACTTC.

The V gene is TRBV7-2, the J gene TRBJ2-7, with TRBD2 identical over 8 bases. Germline V CDR1 and CDR2: SGHTA, FQGNSA. With 7 bases clipped from V and 0 bases from J, the junction kept 11 bases outside the gene matches. This CDR3 spans 16 amino acids. The chain's CDR3 is CASTRGALAGSYEQYF. The CDR3 nucleotides read TGTGCCAGCACCCGAGGGGCCCTAGCGGGCTCCTACGAGCAGTACTTC.

V gene TRBV5-1 combines with J gene TRBJ2-5, with TRBD1 identical over 7 bases. This CDR3 is 13 amino acids long. V trimming: 6 bases; J trimming: 3 bases; junction bases outside the gene matches: 5. Germline values: CDR1 SGHRS, CDR2 YFSETQ. The CDR3 DNA follows: TGCGCCAGCACCCGACAGGGAAAAGAGACCCAGTACTTC. Encoded protein: CASTRQGKETQYF.

This clone was observed once. The chain links TRBV7-2 to TRBJ1-2; no clear D gene. The CDR3 is made up of 12 amino acids. The germline V gene encodes CDR1 SGHTA and CDR2 FQGNSA. Trimming took off 6 bases at V and 1 base at J, with 6 bases between the two ends. CDR3 residues: CASSGYNYGYTF. In nucleotides, the CDR3 is TGTGCCAGCAGTGGCTATAACTATGGCTACACCTTC.

The V call is TRBV5-1, the J call TRBJ2-6; unclear D gene. Germline V lookup: CDR1 SGHRS, CDR2 YFSETQ. The CDR3 contains 15 residues. The V end was cut by 4 bases, the J end by 1 base, with 9 bases between. DNA for the CDR3: TGCGCCAGCAGCCGAACGGGTTCTGGGGCCAACGTCCTGACTTTC. Protein sequence: CASSRTGSGANVLTF.

This chain uses TRBV19 with TRBJ1-3; no firm D call. The germline CDR1 and CDR2 sequences are LNHDA and SQIVND (reference sequence). Trimming cost V 3 bases and J 3 bases, with 18 bases left between them. The CDR3 covers 17 residues. The CDR3 nucleotides are TGTGCCAGTAGTATGAGTGCGGGGTTTGGCGATGGAAACACCATATATTTT. Its translation is CASSMSAGFGDGNTIYF.

The gene calls are TRBV15 and TRBJ2-7; a possible D gene is TRBD2 (6 bases). There are 11 residues in the CDR3. Trimming left V 9 bases short and J 4 bases short, with 10 bases between. The germline V gene has CDR1 LNHNV and CDR2 YYDKDF (reference sequence). CDR3 region: CATFGGYEQYF. In DNA, the CDR3 is TGTGCCACTTTCGGGGGATACGAGCAGTACTTC.

The chain has TRBV23-1 and TRBJ1-2; tentative D call: TRBD1 (6 bases). TRBV23-1 is designated an ORF whose function remains uncertain. CDR3 size: 17 residues. With 0 bases removed from V and 8 bases from J, the gap between germline ends came to 22 bases. DNA for the CDR3: TGCGCCAGCAGTCAATCGCAGATGCTAACAGGGTGGCAGGGCTACACCTTC. Encoded protein: CASSQSQMLTGWQGYTF.

The genes are TRBV7-8 and TRBJ2-5; D is unresolved. The CDR3 totals 12 residues. In germline, CDR1 is SGHVS, CDR2 FQNEAQ. Trimming removed 6 bases from V and 0 bases from J, with 5 bases in between. The CDR3 is CASRLDQETQYF. As DNA, the CDR3 is TGTGCCAGCAGACTCGACCAAGAGACCCAGTACTTC.

This clone has only one observation. The genes are TRBV2 and TRBJ2-7, with a possible D match to TRBD2 (6 bases). CDR3 length equals 15 residues. V was cut by 2 bases and J by 3 bases, with 14 bases left in between. Germline V gene sequence: CDR1 SNHLY, CDR2 FYNNEI. Here the CDR3 reads CASSELGGVNYEQYF. For the CDR3, the DNA is TGTGCCAGCAGTGAACTAGGAGGGGTTAACTACGAGCAGTACTTC.

This rearrangement joins TRBV10-3 to TRBJ2-5; 7 nucleotides match TRBD1. The CDR3 consists of 15 residues. Trimming at V came to 2 bases and at J to 1 base, leaving 4 bases not matched to a gene. Germline CDR1 and CDR2: ENHRY and SYGVKD. The CDR3 here is CAISERQGRQETQYF. The CDR3 DNA sequence: TGTGCCATCAGTGAGCGACAGGGTCGCCAAGAGACCCAGTACTTC.

This clone was detected only a few times. V usage is TRBV4-1 and J usage is TRBJ2-3; a weak D match, TRBD2 (6 bases). Germline V gene sequence: CDR1 MGHRA, CDR2 YSYEKL. The CDR3 is 17 amino acids. V lost 1 base and J lost 2, with 16 bases in between. The CDR3, as DNA: TGCGCCAGCAGCCAAGGCAACCGGGACTTTAACACAGATACGCAGTATTTT. As protein: CASSQGNRDFNTDTQYF.

The V call is TRBV4-1, the J call TRBJ2-7; D is perhaps TRBD2 (5 bases). V was shortened by 3 bases and J by 0 bases, with 12 bases between the two germline ends. Germline CDR1 is MGHRA and CDR2 is YSYEKL. The CDR3 extends over 15 amino acids. CDR3 nucleotide sequence: TGCGCCAGCAGCCAGGGGAGATACAGCTCCTACGAGCAGTACTTC. Translated, it gives CASSQGRYSSYEQYF.

V gene TRBV5-4 combines with J gene TRBJ2-1; D is unresolved. CDR3 length: 11 residues. Germline values: CDR1 SGHNT, CDR2 YYREEE (reference sequence). V was pared by 1 base and J by 8 bases, with 4 bases between. CDR3 sequence: CASSLTDEQFF. The DNA of the CDR3 is TGTGCCAGCAGCTTGACAGATGAGCAGTTCTTC.

CDR3 sequence: CASSFTGDTQYF. The CDR3 region has the DNA TGCGCCAGCAGCTTCACGGGAGATACGCAGTATTTT. The chain employs TRBV5-1 and TRBJ2-3; the D is unclear. V was trimmed by 2 bases and J by 5 bases, leaving 6 bases between them. This CDR3 comprises 12 residues. Germline V CDR1 and CDR2: SGHRS, YFSETQ.

The rearrangement links TRBV28 to TRBJ2-7; 7 bases line up with TRBD2. The germline CDR1 and CDR2 sequences are MDHEN and SYDVKM. The CDR3 is 16 amino acids. With V trimmed by 6 bases and J by 4 bases, 15 bases remained unmatched. This CDR3 reads CASSLLSGGRSYEQYF. CDR3 in DNA: TGTGCCAGCAGCTTGCTGTCGGGGGGAAGGTCATACGAGCAGTACTTC.

This chain connects TRBV27 to TRBJ2-5, with D possibly matching TRBD2 (5 bases). CDR3 length: 13 amino acids. Germline V gene lookup returns CDR1 MNHEY and CDR2 SMNVEV (reference sequence). Trimming took off 6 bases at V and 2 bases at J, with 10 bases between the two ends. The CDR3 region has the DNA TGTGCCAGCAGGGGAGCGGCACAAGAGACCCAGTACTTC. This translates into CASRGAAQETQYF.

The chain uses TRBV4-3 and TRBJ2-7, with D possibly TRBD1 on 6 matching bases. The ends were cut back, 4 bases at V and 3 bases at J, with 16 bases in the middle. The germline V gene encodes CDR1 LGHNA and CDR2 YSLEER. This CDR3 is 15 amino acids long. For the CDR3, the DNA is TGCGCCAGCAGCCCCATAATATCGACAGGCTACGAGCAGTACTTC. It translates to CASSPIISTGYEQYF.

The chain is built from TRBV9 and TRBJ1-6; 7 bases fit TRBD1. V was pared by 4 bases and J by 5 bases, with 3 bases of the junction left unmatched. The germline V gene has CDR1 SGDLS and CDR2 YYNGEE. The CDR3 loop spans 14 amino acids. CDR3 residues: CASSLGTDNSPLHF. The CDR3 DNA follows: TGTGCCAGCAGCTTAGGGACAGATAATTCACCCCTCCACTTT.